This TCR beta chain stems from a study of metastatic and nonmetastatic thyroid tumors. Looking at the study overall: Repertoires of blood and of tissue (tumor or nodule) from malignant and benign thyroid patients were compared.

With respect to this clone: Antigen specificity is unknown.

Overall study results and limits: Malignant tumors reportedly showed significantly higher TCR beta diversity than benign nodules in both blood and tumor.

As processed by the authors: Differences in CDR3 between clinicopathological groups were drawn on to build a classifier intended to discriminate distant-metastatic papillary thyroid cancer patients. Through MiXCR, TCRdb re-clonotyped the PCR reads. The V and J calls, along with clone size, are taken from TCRdb and not from the paper's own processing. Among around 8,600 clones listed, approximately 34% were seen once. V gave up 0 bases and J gave up 4 bases, with 10 bases separating them. The CDR3 sequence is 15 residues long. Looked up from germline, CDR1 is LNHNV and CDR2 is YYDKDF (reference sequence). Thyroid surgery was preceded by no treatment in any patient.

The V gene is TRBV15, the J gene TRBJ2-1, with D maybe TRBD2 (6 bases). The receptor was derived from a female donor with papillary thyroid cancer or a benign thyroid nodule (not recorded which). Some clones in this sample may be carry-over from other donors' samples. The source material was tumor tissue. In nucleotides, the CDR3 is TGTGCCACCAGCAGAGAGGGGACTTCTTACAATGAGCAGTTCTTC. Its protein product is CATSREGTSYNEQFF.